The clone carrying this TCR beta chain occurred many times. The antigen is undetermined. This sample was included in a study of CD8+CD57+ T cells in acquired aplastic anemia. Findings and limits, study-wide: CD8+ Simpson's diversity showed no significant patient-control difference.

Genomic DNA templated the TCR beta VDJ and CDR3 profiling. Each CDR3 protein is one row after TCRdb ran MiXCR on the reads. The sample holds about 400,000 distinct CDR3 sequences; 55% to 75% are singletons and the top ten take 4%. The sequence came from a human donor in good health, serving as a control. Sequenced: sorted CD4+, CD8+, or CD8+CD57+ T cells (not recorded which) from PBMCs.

The CDR3 nucleotides are TGTGCCAGCAGTAGGTCAGGGCTTTGGGGTAATTCACCCCTCCACTTT. As protein: CASSRSGLWGNSPLHF. The J gene is TRBJ1-6, the V gene TRBV12-3 or TRBV12-4, with a weak D call TRBD1 (5 bases). This CDR3 region has 16 residues. The V gene lost 5 bases and the J gene lost 6 bases, with 17 bases spanning the gap.